Presented here are 7 T cell receptor beta chains from one specimen sequenced in a study of T cell changes during pregnancy in multiple sclerosis. Sequencing used immunoSEQ multiplex PCR; TCRdb keeps in-frame clones, though not all of them. Of around 30,000 clones in the sample, 93% were seen once. The sequencing used CD4+ T cells from peripheral blood mononuclear cells, collected after pregnancy. Receptors originate from a female donor with multiple sclerosis, enrolled in a pregnancy study.

In this sample, this clone turned up once. The chain has TRBV30 and TRBJ2-7; weak D call: TRBD1 (8 bases). V was shortened by 5 bases and J by 5 bases, with 13 bases between the two germline ends. Germline V gene lookup returns CDR1 GTSNPN and CDR2 SVGIG (reference sequence). This CDR3 has 12 amino acids. The CDR3 DNA reads TGTGCCTGGGGACAGGGAGGGGACGAGCAGTACTTC. It codes for CAWGQGGDEQYF.

The chain joins TRBV5-4 to TRBJ1-2; D is possibly TRBD1 (5 bases). V gave up 5 bases and J gave up 0 bases, with 17 bases separating them. This CDR3 is built from 16 residues. CDR1 and CDR2 (germline): SGHNT, YYREEE (reference sequence). The CDR3, as DNA: TGTGCCAGCAGTCCTGGGGGGACGGCTACTAACTATGGCTACACCTTC. It yields the protein CASSPGGTATNYGYTF.

The chain carries TRBV6-5 and TRBJ1-2; D unclear. The V gene's germline CDR1 is MNHEY and CDR2 SVGAGI. The CDR3 is 13 amino acids. Trimming removed 0 bases from V and 5 bases from J, with 7 bases in between. The CDR3 loop is CASSYSLQYGYTF. DNA for the CDR3: TGTGCCAGCAGTTACTCCCTACAGTATGGCTACACCTTC.

The V gene is TRBV30, the J gene TRBJ1-5; 9 bases map to TRBD1. V lost 1 base and J lost 6; bases outside the gene matches: 1. There are 13 residues in the CDR3. Germline CDR1 is GTSNPN and CDR2 is SVGIG (reference sequence). CDR3 nucleotide sequence: TGTGCCTGGAGTGGACAGGGGGTTCAGCCCCAGCATTTT. Translation gives CAWSGQGVQPQHF.

This clone was detected only once. This sequence joins TRBV4-2 and TRBJ1-2; possibly TRBD1 for D (6 bases). CDR1 and CDR2 from the germline V gene are LGHNA and YNFKEQ. V was shortened by 1 base and J by 8 bases, with 23 bases between the two germline ends. CDR3 length: 17 residues. As DNA, the CDR3 is TGTGCCAGCAGCCAAGTGGGGGGGGGCTCGACGGTTGGGGGCTACACCTTC. It encodes CASSQVGGGSTVGGYTF.

In DNA form, the CDR3 reads TGTGCCTGGTCCTCTCCCGGGACAGGACTCTCCTACGAGCAGTACTTC. Its translation: CAWSSPGTGLSYEQYF. The chain employs TRBV30 and TRBJ2-7, with 8 bases fitting TRBD1. The CDR3 loop spans 16 amino acids. From germline, CDR1 is GTSNPN and CDR2 SVGIG (reference sequence). V lost 5 bases and J lost 0; bases outside the gene matches: 12.

The chain joins TRBV19 to TRBJ1-5; D is undetermined. Germline V gives CDR1 LNHDA, CDR2 SQIVND (reference sequence). V was trimmed by 1 base and J by 6 bases, leaving 13 bases between them. CDR3 length: 15 residues. The CDR3 sequence is CASSIAAGTVQPQHF. The CDR3 DNA reads as TGTGCCAGTAGTATAGCGGCAGGAACGGTTCAGCCCCAGCATTTT.